The clone carrying this TCR beta chain was observed a few times. Its specificity is unknown. The CDR3 goes on 3 residues after the read ends, and that part is filled in from the germline J gene. The sample comes from a study of T cell clonality in common variable immunodeficiency. General study findings and limits: Fewer deletions and N-nucleotide insertions were reportedly seen in common variable immunodeficiency TCR beta sequences.

Germline V lookup: CDR1 SGHNT, CDR2 YENEEA. The CDR3 runs to 13 residues. Trimming stripped 5 bases from V and 6 bases from J, with 14 bases between. Measured with immunoSEQ multiplex PCR; TCRdb has only the in-frame clones, and not every one. Sampling found approximately 30,000 clones, none seen once. This clonotype originated in a human donor with common variable immunodeficiency. Material for sequencing was peripheral blood mononuclear cells. V usage is TRBV11-3 and J usage is TRBJ2-7; D could derive from TRBD1 or TRBD2 (6 bases each). The CDR3 here is CASSAQQGGEQYF. Incomplete CDR3 DNA: TGTGCCAGCAGCGCGCAACAGGGAGGCGAG. Variable domain in full (rest from reference TRBV11-3 and TRBJ2-7): EAGVVQSPRYKIIEKKQPVAFWCNPISGHNTLYWYLQNLGQGPELLIRYENEEAVDDSQLPKDRFSAERLKGVDSTLKIQPAELGDSAVYLCASSAQQGGEQYFGPGTRLTVT.